Here is one T cell receptor beta chain with its context. Sequencing was performed with immunoSEQ multiplex PCR; in TCRdb, only in-frame clones are kept and a portion is missing. The repertoire consists of some 21,000 clones, with roughly 90% occurring once and the leading ten covering 15% to 20%. The data originate from a study of blood T cell repertoires in COVID-19. Study-wide background: COVID-19 samples, acute and convalescent, were from the United States, Italy and Spain.

Per the germline V gene, CDR1 is SGDLS and CDR2 is YYNGEE. This CDR3 is 15 amino acids long. Trimming took 0 bases from V and 7 from J, leaving 13 bases between them. The clonotype was recovered from a human donor in a cohort sampled during active COVID-19. The sequencing sample was made of peripheral blood. This chain uses TRBV9 with TRBJ2-2; TRBD1 might be the D (5 bases). CDR3 in amino acids: CASSVAGNENGELFF. The CDR3 DNA follows: TGTGCCAGCAGCGTAGCAGGGAATGAGAACGGGGAGCTGTTTTTT.